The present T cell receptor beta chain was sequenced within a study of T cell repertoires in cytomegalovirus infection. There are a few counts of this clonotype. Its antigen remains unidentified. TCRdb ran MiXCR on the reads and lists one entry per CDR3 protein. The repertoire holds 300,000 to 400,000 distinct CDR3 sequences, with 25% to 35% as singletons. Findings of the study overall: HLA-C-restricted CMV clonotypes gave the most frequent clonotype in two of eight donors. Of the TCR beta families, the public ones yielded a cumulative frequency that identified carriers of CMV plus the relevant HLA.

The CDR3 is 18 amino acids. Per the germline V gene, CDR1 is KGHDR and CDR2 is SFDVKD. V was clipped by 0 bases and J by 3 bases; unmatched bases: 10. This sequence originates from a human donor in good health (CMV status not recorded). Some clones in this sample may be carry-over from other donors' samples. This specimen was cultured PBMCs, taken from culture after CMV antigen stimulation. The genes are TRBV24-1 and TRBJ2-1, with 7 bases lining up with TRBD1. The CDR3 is CATSDLASGGSSYNEQFF. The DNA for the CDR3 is TGTGCCACCAGTGATTTGGCCTCAGGGGGTTCTAGCTACAATGAGCAGTTCTTC.